The 2 T cell receptor beta chains listed next were all sequenced from one sample in a study of blood T cell repertoires in COVID-19. Here immunoSEQ multiplex PCR was the method, and the copy in TCRdb shows in-frame clones only, minus some. The profile covers 80,000 to 100,000 clones, with 80% to 90% appearing a single time and over 15% taken by the ten largest. The specimen was peripheral blood. These TCRs come from an elderly woman with acute or convalescent COVID-19.

With regard to this clone: One end of the junction fails to match germline, which may point to a read error. V gene TRBV13 combines with J gene TRBJ2-4, with TRBD2 matching over 10 bases. The germline V gene has CDR1 PRHDT and CDR2 FYEKMQ (reference sequence). The CDR3 consists of 15 residues. This CDR3 is CASSLPSGGKNIQYF. In DNA, the CDR3 is TGTGCCAGCAGCTTACCTAGCGGGGGCAAAAACATTCAGTACTTT.

The chain recombines TRBV9 with TRBJ1-1; 7 positions match TRBD1. V lost 4 bases to trimming and J lost 2 bases; unmatched junction nucleotides: 5. The length of the CDR3 is 14 residues. Germline CDR1 is SGDLS and CDR2 is YYNGEE. DNA for the CDR3: TGTGCCAGCAGCCCCCGGGACAGAAACACTGAAGCTTTCTTT. It translates to CASSPRDRNTEAFF.